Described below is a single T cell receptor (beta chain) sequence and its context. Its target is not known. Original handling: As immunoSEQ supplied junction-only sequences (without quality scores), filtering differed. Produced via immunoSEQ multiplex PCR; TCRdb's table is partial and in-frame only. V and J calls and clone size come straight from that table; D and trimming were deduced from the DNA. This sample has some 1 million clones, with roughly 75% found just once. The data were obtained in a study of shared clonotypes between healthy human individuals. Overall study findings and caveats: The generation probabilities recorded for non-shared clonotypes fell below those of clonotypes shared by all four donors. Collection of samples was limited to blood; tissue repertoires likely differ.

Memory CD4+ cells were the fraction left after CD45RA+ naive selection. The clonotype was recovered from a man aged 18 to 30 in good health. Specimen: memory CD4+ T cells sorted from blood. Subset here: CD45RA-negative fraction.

CDR3 nucleotides: TGCGCCAGTACAACGGGACTAGCGTCAGATACGCAGTATTTT. It yields the protein CASTTGLASDTQYF. The chain is built from TRBV5-1 and TRBJ2-3; 10 bases line up with TRBD2. This CDR3 contains 14 residues. Looked up from germline, CDR1 is SGHRS and CDR2 is YFSETQ. Trimming removed 8 bases from V and 4 bases from J; junction bases left unmatched: 7.